This TCR beta chain was captured in a study of blood T cell repertoires in COVID-19. On the study more broadly: Whether acute or convalescent, the COVID-19 samples came from the United States, Italy and Spain.

Authors' processing steps: How many nucleated cells were present was estimated from reference gene primer amplification. Profiling relied on immunoSEQ multiplex PCR, and the TCRdb table lists in-frame clones only, not all of them. Clonal size and the V and J genes are those of that table, whereas D and trimming came from the DNA. Of around 200,000 clones listed, 86% are singletons. Adults between about 18 and 95 years of age took part from 24 US areas. CDR1 SEHNR and CDR2 FQNEAQ come from the germline V gene (reference sequence). The V end was cut by 5 bases, the J end by 4 bases, with 10 bases between. The CDR3 loop spans 13 amino acids.

The source is a man aged 40-50 years with acute COVID-19. Sample: PBMCs or T cells enriched from blood (not recorded which). The chain carries TRBV7-9 and TRBJ2-3; possibly TRBD2 for D (5 bases). CDR3: CASSPRRSDTQYF. The CDR3 nucleotides are TGTGCCAGCAGCCCGAGGAGGTCAGATACGCAGTATTTT. Using reference TRBV7-9 and TRBJ2-3 for the parts outside the CDR3, the full variable domain is DTGVSQNPRHKITKRGQNVTFRCDPISEHNRLYWYRQTLGQGPEFLTYFQNEAQLEKSRLLSDRFSAERPKGSFSTLEIQRTEQGDSAMYLCASSPRRSDTQYFGPGTRLTVL.